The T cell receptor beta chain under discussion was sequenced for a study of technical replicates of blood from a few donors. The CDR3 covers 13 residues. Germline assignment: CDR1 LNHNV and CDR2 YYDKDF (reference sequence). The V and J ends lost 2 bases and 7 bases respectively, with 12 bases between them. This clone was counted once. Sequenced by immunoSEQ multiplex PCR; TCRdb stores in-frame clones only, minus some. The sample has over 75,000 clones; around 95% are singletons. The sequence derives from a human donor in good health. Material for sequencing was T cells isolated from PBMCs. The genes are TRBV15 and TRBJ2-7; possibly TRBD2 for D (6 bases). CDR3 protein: CATSRPPAGEQYF. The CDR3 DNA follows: TGTGCCACCAGCAGACCACCCGCGGGGGAGCAGTACTTC.